The 8 T cell receptor beta chains in this list originate from one sample, sequenced in a study of OX40 agonist ivuxolimab in advanced cancers. Assay: immunoSEQ multiplex PCR; the TCRdb copy retains only in-frame clones and omits some. This sample carries some 35,000 clones, more than 65% of them seen once, and the ten largest clones take more than 14%. This material consisted of CD4+ or CD8+ T cells sorted from blood, taken in a trial of the OX40 agonist ivuxolimab. The receptors come from an adult with an advanced solid tumor such as melanoma, head and neck, liver or kidney cancer.

This clone was counted a few times. The junction shows a germline mismatch at one end, possibly a read error. J is TRBJ1-4 and V is TRBV7-3; 7 bases align to TRBD1. CDR3 size: 13 residues. Per germline, CDR1 SGHTA and CDR2 FQGTGA. The CDR3: CASSRSSKTGRAF. The CDR3 coding sequence is TGTGCCAGCAGCCGTTCCTCTAAGACAGGGCGAGCCTTT.

The chain combines TRBV4-1 with TRBJ2-1, with TRBD1 identical over 9 bases. V lost 3 bases, J lost 12 bases, and 3 bases stayed unmatched. The CDR3 is made up of 12 amino acids. Germline V gene data show CDR1 as MGHRA and CDR2 as YSYEKL. For the CDR3, the DNA is TGCGCCAGCAGCCATCAGGACAGGGGGCAGTTCTTC. Amino acids: CASSHQDRGQFF.

V usage is TRBV5-4 and J usage is TRBJ2-5; D is uncertain. This CDR3 region has 12 residues. V shed 0 bases and J shed 5 bases, with 5 bases lying between them. Germline-derived CDR1 and CDR2 are SGHNT and YYREEE (reference sequence). The CDR3: CASSLGVETQYF. For the CDR3, the DNA is TGTGCCAGCAGCTTGGGGGTGGAGACCCAGTACTTC.

The V and J genes are TRBV5-6 and TRBJ2-2; D unclear. Between the trimmed V and J ends, which lost 1 base and 2 bases, there was a span of 6 bases. The germline V gene encodes CDR1 SGHDT and CDR2 YYEEEE. CDR3 length: 14 residues. The CDR3 loop is CASSLLGNTGELFF. In DNA form, the CDR3 reads TGTGCCAGCAGCTTGCTAGGCAACACCGGGGAGCTGTTTTTT.

This chain uses TRBV10-3 with TRBJ2-5; D unclear. The germline CDR1 and CDR2 sequences are ENHRY and SYGVKD. The germline V and J ends were trimmed by 9 bases and 5 bases, with 13 bases remaining between them. The CDR3 spans 12 residues. DNA for the CDR3: TGTGCCATTGGAGATACCGGGGAGACCCAGTACTTC. This sequence encodes CAIGDTGETQYF.

CDR3 in DNA: TGTGCCAGCAGCCGCCGGGGGGTAACCTACGAGCAGTACTTC. Translating it yields CASSRRGVTYEQYF. The chain has TRBV6-6 and TRBJ2-7; the match to TRBD2 covers 7 bases. V lost 6 bases to trimming and J lost 2 bases; unmatched junction nucleotides: 7. The CDR3 loop spans 14 amino acids. Germline V gives CDR1 MNHNY, CDR2 SVGAGI (reference sequence).

With regard to this clone: Compared with germline, one end of the junction differs, possibly owing to a read error. The DNA for the CDR3 is TGTGCCAGCAGCCCCCCCCGTCTAGCGGGGGGCCAGCTCTTC. Translated: CASSPPRLAGGQLF. J is TRBJ2-1 and V is TRBV7-2; 11 nucleotides match TRBD2. CDR3 length equals 14 residues. Per the germline V gene, CDR1 is SGHTA and CDR2 is FQGNSA.

The chain has TRBV2 and TRBJ2-3; D uncertain. Between the trimmed V and J ends, which lost 6 bases and 6 bases, there was a span of 1 base. CDR1 and CDR2 from the germline V gene are SNHLY and FYNNEI. CDR3 length: 9 residues. CDR3 in DNA: TGTGCCAGCAGCGATACGCAGTATTTT. It is translated as CASSDTQYF.